A single sample is the source of the 27 T cell receptor beta chains below, sequenced in a study of shared clonotypes between healthy human individuals. Produced via immunoSEQ multiplex PCR; TCRdb's table is partial and in-frame only. The table records about 980,000 clones, around three quarters of them present only once. Sequences were obtained from memory CD4+ T cells sorted from blood. The subset was: CD45RA-negative fraction. These receptors all stem from a man younger than 35 in good health.

The rearrangement joins TRBV9 to TRBJ1-3; D uncertain. CDR1 and CDR2 from the germline V gene are SGDLS and YYNGEE. There are 14 residues in the CDR3. Trimming shortened V by 0 bases and J by 4 bases, and 8 bases separated the two germline ends. CDR3 nucleotides: TGTGCCAGCAGCGTAGGGGATATAGGAAACACCATATATTTT. This translates into CASSVGDIGNTIYF.

The sample holds a few counts of this clone. At one of its ends the junction is not consistent with the germline gene, which may arise from a read error. This sequence joins TRBV7-7 and TRBJ2-3, with 8 bases lining up with TRBD1. The CDR3 consists of 15 residues. From germline, CDR1 is SSHAT and CDR2 FNYEAQ (reference sequence). The CDR3 region has the DNA TGTGCTAGCAGCACGGGACAGGCGAGCACAGATACGCAGTATTTT. It translates to CASSTGQASTDTQYF.

This chain uses TRBV30 with TRBJ2-5; TRBD2 matches at 8 bases. The CDR3 is made up of 14 amino acids. J was trimmed by 5 bases and V by 0 bases; bases with no gene match: 5. Germline values: CDR1 GTSNPN, CDR2 SVGIG (reference sequence). CDR3 sequence reads: CAWSVAGTRETQYF. For the CDR3, the DNA is TGTGCCTGGAGTGTGGCAGGGACTAGGGAGACCCAGTACTTC.

V is TRBV28 and J is TRBJ2-5; TRBD2 agrees at 14 bases. The CDR3 has 17 residues. Germline loops: CDR1 MDHEN, CDR2 SYDVKM. J gave up 4 bases and V 1 base, and 5 bases lay outside the gene matches. The CDR3 DNA sequence: TGTGCCAGCAGTTTATTCAGACTAGCGGGGGGGCCAGAGACCCAGTACTTC. It yields the protein CASSLFRLAGGPETQYF.

This clone was seen more than once but under ten times. This chain uses TRBV4-1 with TRBJ2-2, with 8 positions matching TRBD1. CDR1 and CDR2 from the germline V gene are MGHRA and YSYEKL. Losses at the gene ends were 4 bases for V and 0 bases for J; bases not matched to a gene: 10. CDR3 length: 18 amino acids. CDR3 nucleotides: TGCGCCAGCAGCCCTTCACAGGGGGTAAGAGCGAACACCGGGGAGCTGTTTTTT. Its protein is CASSPSQGVRANTGELFF.

The V gene is TRBV6-1, the J gene TRBJ1-1; possibly TRBD1 for D (6 bases). The CDR3 totals 14 residues. Germline CDR1 MNHNS, CDR2 SASEGT. With 2 bases removed from V and 0 bases from J, the gap between germline ends came to 7 bases. The CDR3 coding sequence is TGTGCCAGCAGTGAAACAGGGCTGAACACTGAAGCTTTCTTT. Amino acids: CASSETGLNTEAFF.

The chain is built from TRBV29-1 and TRBJ2-7, with no clear D. CDR3 length: 13 residues. Germline values: CDR1 SQVTM, CDR2 ANQGSEA. V lost 4 bases, J lost 2 bases, and 12 bases lay in between. The CDR3 here is CSVAFGRAYEQYF. The DNA for the CDR3 is TGCAGCGTTGCTTTCGGACGGGCCTACGAGCAGTACTTC.

The chain uses TRBV19 and TRBJ1-2; D is perhaps TRBD1 (5 bases). The CDR3 is 13 amino acids. Germline lookup yields CDR1 LNHDA and CDR2 SQIVND (reference sequence). The V gene lost 5 bases and the J gene lost 6 bases, with 13 bases spanning the gap. The CDR3, as DNA: TGTGCCAGTAGTCGACAGCCCAGGGATGGCTACACCTTC. Its protein is CASSRQPRDGYTF.

The chain joins TRBV11-2 to TRBJ1-1; weak D call: TRBD1 (6 bases). V gave up 3 bases and J gave up 4 bases, with 12 bases separating them. The length of the CDR3 is 14 residues. Looked up from germline, CDR1 is SGHAT and CDR2 is FQNNGV. The CDR3 region is CASSFTGPATEAFF. The CDR3 bases are TGTGCCAGCAGCTTCACAGGGCCCGCCACTGAAGCTTTCTTT.

The V gene is TRBV7-2, the J gene TRBJ2-7; the D gene is possibly TRBD2 (5 bases). Germline V gives CDR1 SGHTA, CDR2 FQGNSA. The V end lost 1 base, the J end lost 9 bases, and 10 bases lay between the germline ends. This CDR3 has 12 residues. CDR3 protein: CASSLEAGGQYF. The CDR3, as DNA: TGTGCCAGCAGCTTAGAGGCCGGAGGGCAGTACTTC.

The gene calls are TRBV6-5 and TRBJ1-1; D call uncertain. The ends were cut back, 4 bases at V and 1 base at J, with 13 bases in the middle. Germline V gene data show CDR1 as MNHEY and CDR2 as SVGAGI. This CDR3 is 15 amino acids long. The CDR3, as DNA: TGTGCCAGCAGTTCCCGACCGGACCCGAACACTGAAGCTTTCTTT. Translated: CASSSRPDPNTEAFF.

Regarding this clone: Germline and junction disagree at one end, which may indicate a read error. The rearrangement links TRBV7-7 to TRBJ2-5; 7 bases fit TRBD1. The CDR3 sequence is 13 residues long. Germline CDR1 and CDR2: SSHAT and FNYEAQ (reference sequence). CDR3 protein: CASSPQGPETQYF. DNA for the CDR3: TGTGCTAGCAGCCCACAGGGGCCGGAGACCCAGTACTTC.

This clone was observed once. Other DNA sequences within the sample encode an identical CDR3. The J gene is TRBJ2-7, the V gene TRBV28; D may correspond to TRBD1 or TRBD2 (5 bases each). The CDR3 spans 13 residues. CDR1 is MDHEN, CDR2 SYDVKM, per germline. V was clipped by 4 bases and J by 2 bases, with 9 bases between them. CDR3 in DNA: TGTGCCAGCAGTTCCGGGACGACCTACGAGCAGTACTTC. The encoded protein is CASSSGTTYEQYF.

The rearrangement joins TRBV5-1 to TRBJ2-5; 9 bases line up with TRBD2. Trimming at V came to 3 bases and at J to 5 bases, leaving 8 bases not matched to a gene. There are 15 residues in the CDR3. Germline CDR1 SGHRS, CDR2 YFSETQ. CDR3 sequence: CASSYSGRRDETQYF. In DNA, the CDR3 is TGCGCCAGCAGCTATAGCGGGAGACGGGATGAGACCCAGTACTTC. The full variable domain, completed using reference TRBV5-1 and TRBJ2-5, is KAGVTQTPRYLIKTRGQQVTLSCSPISGHRSVSWYQQTPGQGLQFLFEYFSETQRNKGNFPGRFSGRQFSNSRSEMNVSTLELGDSALYLCASSYSGRRDETQYFGPGTRLLVL.

The CDR3 loop is CASSQDRVGHNEQFF. Here the CDR3 DNA reads TGCGCCAGCAGCCAAGACAGGGTCGGCCACAATGAGCAGTTCTTC. This chain links TRBV5-1 with TRBJ2-1; 7 bases are shared with TRBD1. Germline trimming cut 4 bases from V and 5 bases from J; bases unmatched to any gene: 9. The CDR3 is made up of 15 amino acids. The germline gives CDR1 SGHRS, CDR2 YFSETQ.

This clone was seen ten or more times. The rearrangement links TRBV28 to TRBJ2-1; a weak D match, TRBD2 (6 bases). The germline V gene has CDR1 MDHEN and CDR2 SYDVKM. The CDR3 runs 14 residues. V was trimmed by 3 bases and J by 6 bases, leaving 12 bases between them. CDR3 sequence (DNA): TGTGCCAGCAGTTTTGTGAGGGACTTCAATGAGCAGTTCTTC. Residues: CASSFVRDFNEQFF. Full variable domain (missing parts from reference TRBV28 and TRBJ2-1): DVKVTQSSRYLVKRTGEKVFLECVQDMDHENMFWYRQDPGLGLRLIYFSYDVKMKEKGDIPEGYSVSREKKERFSLILESASTNQTSMYLCASSFVRDFNEQFFGPGTRLTVL.

This chain uses TRBV5-4 with TRBJ2-7; 10 nucleotides align to TRBD1. The CDR3 has 12 residues. V shed 4 bases and J 9 bases; nucleotides not matched to a gene: 4. CDR1 and CDR2 (germline): SGHNT, YYREEE (reference sequence). This CDR3 is CASSRDRGPQYF. CDR3 coding DNA: TGTGCCAGCAGCCGGGACAGGGGCCCGCAGTACTTC.

J is TRBJ1-2 and V is TRBV2, with TRBD1 identical over 7 bases. From germline, CDR1 is SNHLY and CDR2 FYNNEI. The J segment lost 4 bases and the V segment lost 4 bases, leaving 12 bases of the junction unmatched. The CDR3 consists of 16 residues. CDR3 region: CASSVQGRKTPYGYTF. DNA for the CDR3: TGTGCCAGCAGTGTACAGGGGCGCAAAACTCCCTATGGCTACACCTTC. The complete variable domain, with remaining parts taken from reference TRBV2 and TRBJ1-2, reads EPEVTQTPSHQVTQMGQEVILRCVPISNHLYFYWYRQILGQKVEFLVSFYNNEISEKSEIFDDQFSVERPDGSNFTLKIRSTKLEDSAMYFCASSVQGRKTPYGYTFGSGTRLTVV.

The chain links TRBV7-6 to TRBJ1-1; no clear D gene. V was trimmed by 1 base and J by 8 bases, leaving 8 bases between them. The CDR3 extends over 12 amino acids. Germline V gene data show CDR1 as SGHVS and CDR2 as FNYEAQ. CDR3 residues: CASSLVGQEAFF. The DNA for the CDR3 is TGTGCCAGCAGCTTAGTCGGGCAGGAAGCTTTCTTT. Full variable domain (missing parts from reference TRBV7-6 and TRBJ1-1): GAGVSQSPRYKVTKRGQDVALRCDPISGHVSLYWYRQALGQGPEFLTYFNYEAQQDKSGLPNDRFSAERPEGSISTLTIQRTEQRDSAMYRCASSLVGQEAFFGQGTRLTVV.

There are many counts of this clone. The rearrangement uses TRBV11-2 and TRBJ2-1; TRBD2 is a possible D gene (7 bases). The V gene's germline CDR1 is SGHAT and CDR2 FQNNGV. The CDR3 covers 18 residues. Trimming pared 1 base from V and 4 bases from J, leaving 20 bases between. CDR3 DNA sequence: TGTGCCAGCAGCTTAGGTTGGCTTCTAGGGGGGGGATACAATGAGCAGTTCTTC. Amino acids: CASSLGWLLGGGYNEQFF.

This clone was picked up a small number of times. The rearrangement joins TRBV10-2 to TRBJ1-5; D is unresolved. Per the germline V gene, CDR1 is WSHSY and CDR2 is SAAADI. Deletions cut 6 bases from V and 1 base from J, with 16 bases between. The CDR3 spans 16 residues. Here the CDR3 reads CASSPGSGGSNQPQHF. In nucleotides, the CDR3 is TGCGCCAGCAGCCCCGGGTCAGGAGGAAGCAATCAGCCCCAGCATTTT.

The chain employs TRBV6-5 and TRBJ2-5; the D gene is possibly TRBD2 (6 bases). Deletions cut 8 bases from V and 1 base from J, with 14 bases between. Germline loops: CDR1 MNHEY, CDR2 SVGAGI. The CDR3 extends over 14 amino acids. This CDR3 is CASGLEGFQETQYF. The CDR3 DNA sequence: TGTGCCAGCGGACTGGAGGGTTTCCAAGAGACCCAGTACTTC.

The rearrangement links TRBV15 to TRBJ2-1; D perhaps matches TRBD2 (7 bases). CDR1 and CDR2 (germline): LNHNV, YYDKDF (reference sequence). The CDR3 has 14 amino acids. V shed 4 bases and J shed 12 bases, with 19 bases lying between them. CDR3 amino acids: CATSIGGTNYWQFF. CDR3 in DNA: TGTGCCACCAGCATAGGGGGGACTAACTATTGGCAGTTCTTC.

The chain couples TRBV5-1 to TRBJ2-3, with D tentatively TRBD1 (6 bases). In germline, CDR1 is SGHRS, CDR2 YFSETQ. CDR3 length: 14 amino acids. V lost 4 bases to trimming and J lost 2 bases, with 11 bases between them. The CDR3 bases are TGCGCCAGCAGCGGACAGTCGTCCACAGATACGCAGTATTTT. It codes for CASSGQSSTDTQYF.

The J gene is TRBJ2-1, the V gene TRBV11-2, with unresolved D. This CDR3 has 15 amino acids. V shed 4 bases and J shed 0 bases, with 10 bases lying between them. The germline V gene encodes CDR1 SGHAT and CDR2 FQNNGV. DNA of the CDR3: TGTGCCAGCAGCTGGGCGCCAAGCTCCTACAATGAGCAGTTCTTC. This encodes CASSWAPSSYNEQFF.

The chain is built from TRBV6-5 and TRBJ2-7; 10 bases align to TRBD1. Germline trimming cut 5 bases from V and 6 bases from J; bases unmatched to any gene: 10. Germline loops: CDR1 MNHEY, CDR2 SVGAGI. CDR3 size: 15 residues. Here the CDR3 reads CASSTTGGVLPEQYF. In DNA, the CDR3 is TGTGCCAGCAGTACGACAGGGGGCGTTTTACCCGAGCAGTACTTC.

V usage is TRBV6-1 and J usage is TRBJ2-7; D gene unclear. This CDR3 has 13 residues. CDR1 and CDR2 (germline): MNHNS, SASEGT. V shed 5 bases and J shed 0 bases, with 8 bases lying between them. CDR3 sequence reads: CASSRIYSYEQYF. The CDR3 nucleotides read TGTGCCAGCAGTAGAATATACTCCTACGAGCAGTACTTC.